One sample yielded the 21 T cell receptor beta chains listed below, sequenced in a study of PD-1 blockade in classical Hodgkin lymphoma. TCRdb's table, derived via immunoSEQ multiplex PCR, lists solely in-frame clones and lacks some. Here the sample spans roughly 30,000 clones, about 86% being singletons. Stated time point: cycle 4 day 1 (C4D1), after less than 7 weeks of nivolumab. After autologous stem cell transplantation all patients relapsed, and prior brentuximab vedotin exposure differed between cohorts. With magnetic negative selection, CD4+ T cells were purified from PBMCs that had been thawed. The sequenced sample was CD4+ T cells from blood, obtained before the fourth cycle of nivolumab. The receptors shown here come from a human donor with classical Hodgkin lymphoma.

The chain combines TRBV4-3 with TRBJ2-1; D tentatively reads TRBD1 or TRBD2 (5 bases each). V was trimmed by 0 bases and J by 4 bases, leaving 7 bases between them. This CDR3 region has 14 residues. From germline, CDR1 is LGHNA and CDR2 YSLEER. The CDR3 region has the DNA TGCGCCAGCAGCCAAGATGGGGGATACAATGAGCAGTTCTTC. Residues: CASSQDGGYNEQFF.

The V gene is TRBV7-2, the J gene TRBJ1-5; D gene uncertain. The CDR3 spans 12 residues. Trimming took off 4 bases at V and 4 bases at J, with 5 bases between the two ends. Per germline, CDR1 SGHTA and CDR2 FQGNSA. CDR3 sequence (DNA): TGTGCCAGCAGCTCGACGAATCAGCCCCAGCATTTT. Amino acids: CASSSTNQPQHF.

The V gene is TRBV27, the J gene TRBJ1-2, with D possibly being TRBD1 (5 bases). The CDR3 runs 12 residues. Per germline, CDR1 MNHEY and CDR2 SMNVEV (reference sequence). Trimming removed 8 bases at V and 8 bases at J, with 15 bases between. The CDR3 spells CASGGRAGGYTF. The CDR3 DNA follows: TGTGCCAGCGGGGGGAGGGCGGGCGGCTACACCTTC.

In this sample, this clone turned up once. The rearrangement links TRBV1 to TRBJ2-1; TRBD2 was called by the table and not checked on the DNA. TRBV1 is classified as a pseudogene. This CDR3 is 17 amino acids long. For the CDR3, the DNA is TGCACCAGCAGCCAAGTAGAAGCGGGCTATCCATACAATGAGCAGTTCTTC. Translating gives CTSSQVEAGYPYNEQFF.

This sequence joins TRBV19 and TRBJ2-1; 8 nucleotides agree with TRBD2. This CDR3 spans 15 amino acids. Per the germline V gene, CDR1 is LNHDA and CDR2 is SQIVND (reference sequence). The J segment lost 5 bases and the V segment lost 7 bases, leaving 10 bases of the junction unmatched. DNA for the CDR3: TGTGCCAGTAACCTAGCGGGTACCCGTCACAATGAGCAGTTCTTC. Translation: CASNLAGTRHNEQFF.

This clone was detected only a few times. The DNA is left out, because the CDR3 cannot be placed on it with certainty; the CDR3 is given as TCRdb lists it. The V gene is TRBV2, the J gene TRBJ1-3; whether TRBD1, the table's D call, matches the DNA was not checked. Germline CDR1 SNHLY, CDR2 FYNNEI. Counting both end residues, the CDR3 totals 14 amino acids. This CDR3 reads CASILDRAGNTIYF.

V and J are TRBV11-2 and TRBJ2-7; 10 nucleotides align to TRBD2. The J segment lost 2 bases and the V segment lost 8 bases, leaving 6 bases of the junction unmatched. This CDR3 has 14 amino acids. CDR1 SGHAT and CDR2 FQNNGV come from the germline V gene. This CDR3 reads CASVGGTSAYEQYF. The CDR3 DNA reads as TGTGCCAGCGTCGGTGGGACTAGCGCCTACGAGCAGTACTTC.

V and J are TRBV6-6 and TRBJ2-7; 9 bases line up with TRBD1. The CDR3 length is 13 residues. The V and J ends lost 8 bases and 6 bases, in that order; junction bases with no gene match: 8. CDR1 is MNHNY, CDR2 SVGAGI, per germline (reference sequence). CDR3 DNA: TGTGCCAGCTTTACTACAGGGGGCGGCGAGCAGTACTTC. It encodes CASFTTGGGEQYF.

This clone was observed a few times. The chain couples TRBV5-1 to TRBJ1-2; D ambiguous. Looked up from germline, CDR1 is SGHRS and CDR2 is YFSETQ. CDR3 length equals 14 residues. V was trimmed by 2 bases and J by 3 bases, leaving 11 bases between them. The CDR3 loop reads CASSFSGWDYGYTF. The DNA for the CDR3 is TGCGCCAGCAGCTTCTCGGGGTGGGACTATGGCTACACCTTC.

This rearrangement joins TRBV27 to TRBJ1-1; 9 bases are shared with TRBD1. Germline V CDR1 and CDR2: MNHEY, SMNVEV (reference sequence). Trimming at V came to 5 bases and at J to 1 base, leaving 5 bases not matched to a gene. The CDR3 is 15 amino acids. The DNA of the CDR3 is TGTGCCAGCAGTATGGGACAGGGAGAGAACACTGAAGCTTTCTTT. The encoded protein is CASSMGQGENTEAFF.

The genes are TRBV6-6 and TRBJ2-7, with D possibly being TRBD2 (5 bases). Germline V lookup: CDR1 MNHNY, CDR2 SVGAGI (reference sequence). The CDR3 covers 15 residues. V was pared by 7 bases and J by 5 bases, with 21 bases between. CDR3 bases: TGTGCCAGCACCCTGGCGCCCCTAACTAGGGACGAGCAGTACTTC. As protein: CASTLAPLTRDEQYF.

CDR3 amino acids: CATNGRGGTNEKLFF. In nucleotides, the CDR3 is TGTGCCACCAACGGAAGGGGGGGGACTAATGAAAAACTGTTTTTT. The genes are TRBV6-1 and TRBJ1-4; D perhaps matches TRBD1 (6 bases). The germline CDR1 and CDR2 sequences are MNHNS and SASEGT. CDR3 length equals 15 residues. V was trimmed by 10 bases and J by 2 bases, leaving 17 bases between them.

The chain recombines TRBV21-1 with TRBJ1-2; TRBD1 was called by the table and not checked on the DNA. TRBV21-1 is listed as a pseudogene. The CDR3 loop spans 16 amino acids. The CDR3 protein is CASSKVDWDRGYGYTF. The CDR3 nucleotides read TGTGCCAGCAGCAAAGTTGATTGGGACAGGGGCTATGGCTACACCTTC.

V gene TRBV2 combines with J gene TRBJ2-3, with TRBD2 as a possible D gene (5 bases). Germline assignment: CDR1 SNHLY and CDR2 FYNNEI. V dropped 7 bases and J dropped 1 base, with 15 bases sitting between them. The CDR3 is 15 amino acids. The CDR3, as DNA: TGTGCCAGCAACGTGGGCCCGAGGGGCACAGATACGCAGTATTTT. Translated: CASNVGPRGTDTQYF.

The V call is TRBV19, the J call TRBJ1-2, with TRBD1 matching 11 bases. The CDR3 sequence is 15 residues long. Germline V CDR1 and CDR2: LNHDA, SQIVND (reference sequence). V trimming: 9 bases; J trimming: 7 bases; junction bases outside the gene matches: 13. As DNA, the CDR3 is TGTGCCAGCACAGGACAGGGGGCGGGATTAGGTGGCTACACCTTC. Protein product: CASTGQGAGLGGYTF.

This chain links TRBV11-3 with TRBJ2-7; 7 bases line up with TRBD1. Germline V gene sequence: CDR1 SGHNT, CDR2 YENEEA. The CDR3 extends over 12 amino acids. V lost 5 bases and J lost 6; bases outside the gene matches: 4. CDR3 sequence: CASSKTGVEQYF. In DNA, the CDR3 is TGTGCCAGCAGCAAAACAGGGGTCGAGCAGTACTTC.

The DNA for the CDR3 is TGTGCCAGCAGCTTCTGGGACAGTCCTAATCAGCCCCAGCATTTT. It yields the protein CASSFWDSPNQPQHF. The chain joins TRBV7-2 to TRBJ1-5; 7 bases are a match to TRBD1. The CDR3 covers 15 residues. V was clipped by 3 bases and J by 4 bases; unmatched bases: 6. The germline V gene encodes CDR1 SGHTA and CDR2 FQGNSA.

The chain has TRBV5-8 and TRBJ2-5; a weak D match, TRBD2 (7 bases). CDR1 is SGHTS, CDR2 YDEGEE, per germline. Trimming stripped 3 bases from V and 4 bases from J, with 22 bases between. The CDR3 extends over 17 amino acids. The CDR3 here is CASSSLLGGGQGETQYF. The CDR3 DNA reads TGTGCCAGCAGCTCGCTACTAGGGGGGGGCCAGGGAGAGACCCAGTACTTC.

This chain uses TRBV5-1 with TRBJ1-4, with D unresolved. Trimming stripped 0 bases from V and 4 bases from J, with 7 bases between. Germline V gene data show CDR1 as SGHRS and CDR2 as YFSETQ. The CDR3 length is 14 residues. The CDR3 here is CASSLAGSNEKLFF. DNA for the CDR3: TGCGCCAGCAGCTTGGCCGGGAGTAATGAAAAACTGTTTTTT.

The V call is TRBV28, the J call TRBJ2-5, with TRBD1 as a possible D gene (6 bases). Germline V CDR1 and CDR2: MDHEN, SYDVKM. The CDR3 covers 14 residues. The germline V and J ends were trimmed by 4 bases and 3 bases, with 12 bases remaining between them. The CDR3: CASSSPTGKETQYF. CDR3 DNA: TGTGCCAGCAGTTCACCAACAGGGAAAGAGACCCAGTACTTC.

The chain joins TRBV7-2 to TRBJ2-2; D remains unclear. The CDR3 runs to 15 residues. Trimming stripped 1 base from V and 2 bases from J, with 8 bases between. CDR1 is SGHTA and CDR2 is FQGNSA in the germline V gene. The CDR3 spells CASSLVGLNTGELFF. The CDR3 DNA follows: TGTGCCAGCAGCTTAGTAGGTCTTAACACCGGGGAGCTGTTTTTT.